The clone carrying this TCR beta chain was found many times. Its specificity is unknown. Noted time point: patch test 2, 6 weeks after DPC sensitization. As for treatment: therapeutic diphenylcyclopropenone sensitization with weekly scalp DPC. Blood sampling preceded each patch test application. Blood, whole and unfractionated, served as the source for total RNA extraction. The data derive from a study of human T cells and chemical hapten exposure. Study background: TCR yields per sample varied mostly from small pooled library volume differences.

TCRdb re-called the RACE reads with MiXCR, one entry per CDR3 protein. This sample has more than 75,000 distinct CDR3 sequences, with about 9.4% found just once. Broader study findings: Unchanged with DPC sensitization were TCRs above 1 in 1000 frequency.

Sequenced material: whole blood, taken in connection with sensitization to the hapten diphenylcyclopropenone (DPC). This sequence was found in a woman younger than 45 with alopecia areata. Some clones in this sample may be carry-over from other donors' samples.

The CDR3 nucleotides read TGTGCCAGTAGTATCCGGACTAGCGGAAGCACAGATACGCAGTATTTT. As protein: CASSIRTSGSTDTQYF. V usage is TRBV19 and J usage is TRBJ2-3, with 10 bases fitting TRBD2. V dropped 3 bases and J dropped 0; count of bases not matched to a gene: 3. The CDR3 spans 16 residues. The germline V gene has CDR1 LNHDA and CDR2 SQIVND (reference sequence).